The sample holds one count of the clone carrying this T cell receptor (beta chain). Its target is unknown. Per the germline V gene, CDR1 is LGHNA and CDR2 is YSLEER. The CDR3 covers 15 residues. The V and J ends lost 2 bases and 1 base respectively, with 10 bases between them. With survey level as its setting, the immunoSEQ assay was v3.0. Data came from immunoSEQ multiplex PCR; TCRdb stores just in-frame clones and leaves some out. Seen here are about 29,000 clones, just under 90% observed once, and the top ten hold roughly 8.6%. The data were obtained in a study of long-term antiretroviral therapy in people with HIV. Every specimen provided about 1-10 million cryopreserved PBMC before DNA extraction took place. Whole-study results and caveats: Dating from the mid-2000s to the late 2010s, the blood was possibly obtained under older ART regimens. The clones with expansion before ART were dominant in the repertoire at all time points.

The receptor was isolated from a man aged 45-60 years with HIV. Material: unsorted PBMCs, obtained 3.2 years before starting antiretroviral therapy. The chain employs TRBV4-3 and TRBJ2-3; D not certain. Written as DNA, the CDR3 is TGCGCCAGCAGCCAACTTTCACACGGCACAGATACGCAGTATTTT. Residues: CASSQLSHGTDTQYF.